A selection of T cell receptor beta chains follows, all from one sample in a study of cytomegalovirus exposure and HLA in healthy donors. Sequenced by immunoSEQ multiplex PCR; TCRdb stores in-frame clones only, minus some. This sample's table has under 200,000 clones. The sequenced sample was PBMCs. The receptors were gathered from a man aged 30 to 39 in good health and CMV-seronegative. The CDR3 runs from the conserved cysteine through the conserved F or W. The D gene is left open where the match is weak.

TRBJ1-2,TRBD1,TRBV19,15,TGTGCCAGTAGTATACTCGGACAGGGTGTTATGGGCTACACCTTC,CASSILGQGVMGYTF
TRBJ1-2,TRBD1,TRBV27,12,TGTGCCAGCAGTAAGACAGGGTCGGGCTACACCTTC,CASSKTGSGYTF
TRBJ2-7,NA,TRBV7-9,12,TGTGCCAGCCAAACACAGGGCTACGAGCAGTACTTC,CASQTQGYEQYF
TRBJ2-1,TRBD2,TRBV27,16,TGTGCCAGCAGTTTATCGGGGGGACTAGCGGGACTTGAGCAGTTCTTC,CASSLSGGLAGLEQFF
TRBJ2-2,NA,TRBV5-6,15,TGTGCCAGCAGCTTGAGACTGTTAAACACCGGGGAGCTGTTTTTT,CASSLRLLNTGELFF
TRBJ1-4,TRBD1,TRBV9,17,TGTGCCAGCAGCGGAGAGGGGGGGGACAGGGGGCGAGAAAAACTGTTTTTT,CASSGEGGDRGREKLFF
TRBJ2-3,NA,TRBV11-2,11,TGTGCCAGCAGCGTCGGGGGTACGCAGTATTTT,CASSVGGTQYF
TRBJ2-5,TRBD1,TRBV18,16,TGTGCCAGCTCCCAAATCGACAGGGGATACCAAGAGACCCAGTACTTC,CASSQIDRGYQETQYF
TRBJ2-2,TRBD2,TRBV2,14,TGTGCCAGCAGGATAGCGGGAGTCCCCGGGGAGCTGTTTTTT,CASRIAGVPGELFF
TRBJ2-5,NA,TRBV5-1,12,TGCGCCAGCAGCCGACAGCAAGAGACCCAGTACTTC,CASSRQQETQYF
TRBJ2-3,NA,TRBV10-3,16,TGTGCCATCAGTGAGCCAGCAGACACCAGCACAGATACGCAGTATTTT,CAISEPADTSTDTQYF
TRBJ2-3,TRBD2,TRBV25-1,14,TGTGCCAGCGGACTAGCGGGATACACAGATACGCAGTATTTT,CASGLAGYTDTQYF
TRBJ2-6,NA,TRBV10-2,16,TGCGCCAGCACCCGAGCGGGTTACTCTGGGGCCAACGTCCTGACTTTC,CASTRAGYSGANVLTF
TRBJ1-6,NA,TRBV10-3,16,TGTGCCATCAGTGACCCCACCACAGGGTCTAATTCACCCCTCCACTTT,CAISDPTTGSNSPLHF
TRBJ1-1,TRBD1,TRBV6-4,13,TGTGCCAGCAGTGACTCTAGCCAGGGGGAGACTTTCTTT,CASSDSSQGETFF
TRBJ1-1,TRBD1,TRBV23-1,13,TGCGCCAGCAGGACAGGGGCGAACACTGAAGCTTTCTTT,CASRTGANTEAFF
TRBJ2-7,TRBD1,TRBV4-3,17,TGCGCCAGCAGCCAAGACGAGGGACAGAGCTACGCCTACGAGCAGTACTTC,CASSQDEGQSYAYEQYF
TRBJ2-7,TRBD2,TRBV2,17,TGTGCCAGCTTAGACCGGACTAGCGGCCCTGATGAGGGAGAGCAGTACTTC,CASLDRTSGPDEGEQYF
TRBJ2-5,NA,TRBV27,16,TGTGCCAGCAGTTCGCCCCGAGGGAGAGGGCAAGAGACCCAGTACTTC,CASSSPRGRGQETQYF
TRBJ2-2,NA,TRBV19,12,TGTGCCAGTAGTAGGGCCACCGGGGAGCTGTTTTTT,CASSRATGELFF
TRBJ1-1,TRBD1,TRBV19,15,TGTGCCAGTAGTCCCCACAGGGGGCTTGGCACTGAAGCTTTCTTT,CASSPHRGLGTEAFF
TRBJ2-5,NA,TRBV11-1,14,TGTGCCAGCAGCCCTCAGACCGGGGAAGAGACCCAGTACTTC,CASSPQTGEETQYF
TRBJ2-1,TRBD1,TRBV6-4,14,TGTGCCAGCAGCCGGGACAGTAACTCCAATGAGCAGTTCTTC,CASSRDSNSNEQFF